This T cell receptor (beta chain) was identified in a study of cytomegalovirus exposure and HLA in healthy donors. Only in-frame clones appear in the TCRdb table, and some are missing; sequencing was by immunoSEQ multiplex PCR. Here the sample spans 90,000 to 150,000 clones, roughly 90% being singletons. V shed 0 bases, J shed 2 bases, and the junction held 1 base outside the gene matches. CDR1 MNHEY and CDR2 SVGAGI come from the germline V gene. CDR3 length equals 15 residues. This receptor was identified in a woman under 30 in good health and CMV-seropositive. The chain carries TRBV6-5 and TRBJ1-3, with TRBD1 matching over 7 bases. Source material: PBMCs. The CDR3 reads CASSYSTGTGNTIYF. CDR3 in DNA: TGTGCCAGCAGTTACTCGACAGGGACTGGAAACACCATATATTTT.